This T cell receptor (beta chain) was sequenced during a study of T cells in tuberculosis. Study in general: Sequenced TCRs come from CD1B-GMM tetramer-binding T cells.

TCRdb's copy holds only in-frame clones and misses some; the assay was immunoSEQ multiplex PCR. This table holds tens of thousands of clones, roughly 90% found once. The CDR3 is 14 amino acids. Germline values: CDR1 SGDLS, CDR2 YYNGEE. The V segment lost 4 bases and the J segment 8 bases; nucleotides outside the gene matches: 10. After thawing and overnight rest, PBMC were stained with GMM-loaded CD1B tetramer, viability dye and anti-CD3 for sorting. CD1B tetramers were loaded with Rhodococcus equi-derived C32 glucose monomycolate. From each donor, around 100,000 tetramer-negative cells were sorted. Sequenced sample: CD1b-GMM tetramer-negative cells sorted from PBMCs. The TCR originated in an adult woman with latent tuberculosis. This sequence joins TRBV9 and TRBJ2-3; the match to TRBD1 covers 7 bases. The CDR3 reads CASSPRTGPGTQYF. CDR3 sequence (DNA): TGTGCCAGCAGCCCCCGGACAGGCCCGGGTACGCAGTATTTT.